A selection of T cell receptor beta chains follows, all from one sample in a study of blood T cells in healthy people across ages. TCRdb processed the 5' RACE reads anew with MiXCR; each CDR3 protein has one entry. The sample includes roughly 1,100,000 distinct CDR3 sequences, about 25% of them seen just once. Separately, the same data were catalogued under a study of T cells of mothers and their children.

Sequenced sample: blood. Receptor source: a girl aged 2-9 years in good health. Each CDR3 is given with its conserved first and last residue. D genes are given only for firm matches.

d_call	j_call	v_call	cdr3_aa
.	TRBJ2-3	TRBV4-2	CASSQVAADTQYF
TRBD1	TRBJ1-2	TRBV7-9	CASSTDRVHGYTF
TRBD2	TRBJ2-7	TRBV29-1	CSVSSGASSYEQYF
.	TRBJ1-2	TRBV20-1	CSARDLKGNGYTF
TRBD2	.	TRBV13	CASLDRASGKDEQFF
.	TRBJ2-7	TRBV2	CASRAGDEQYF
.	TRBJ2-6	TRBV2	CASRSGPLGANVLTF
TRBD2	TRBJ2-3	TRBV28	CASTPVAGIRTDTQYF
.	TRBJ1-2	TRBV11-2	CASSYLRQTPNYGYTF
TRBD2	TRBJ2-7	TRBV20-1	CSARETSQPTYEQYF
TRBD2	TRBJ2-5	TRBV12-3/TRBV12-4	CASSSGPGGETQYF
.	TRBJ2-7	TRBV4-3	CASSQERGTYYEQYF
TRBD1	TRBJ1-2	TRBV7-9	CASSVRQGAGYTF
.	TRBJ1-5	TRBV7-2	CASSLDLFQPQHF
TRBD1	TRBJ2-7	TRBV12-5	CASGSWDSYEQYF
.	TRBJ1-5	TRBV2	CASSEAGNQPQHF
.	TRBJ1-1	TRBV20-1	CSARNPGLSEAFF
.	TRBJ2-5	TRBV20-1	CSAGPEETQYF
TRBD1	TRBJ2-1	TRBV25-1	CASIGDREYNEQFF
.	.	TRBV28	CATKLPPTNHEQYF
TRBD1	TRBJ1-1	TRBV12-3/TRBV12-4	CASRTDRDDTEAFF
.	TRBJ2-7	TRBV29-1	CGVSRGSAYEQYF
.	TRBJ1-1	TRBV29-1	CSVETANMNTEAFF
TRBD1	TRBJ2-1	TRBV6-5	CASIPGQGLYNEQFF
.	TRBJ1-4	TRBV15	CAILNQGNEKLFF
.	TRBJ2-7	TRBV15	CATSSGGNGEQYF
.	TRBJ2-1	TRBV28	CASSSVGVKNEQFF
.	TRBJ2-5	TRBV10-3	CAISDTETQYF
.	TRBJ2-7	TRBV7-9	CASSSGWTANYEQYF
.	.	TRBV15	CATSARTNEQFF
.	TRBJ1-1	TRBV7-2	CASSTWTVNTEAFF
.	TRBJ2-6	TRBV7-2	CASSFRTLGANVLTF
.	TRBJ2-1	TRBV4-2	CASSLEDLSYNEQFF
.	TRBJ2-2	TRBV9	CASSVRQNANTGELFF
.	TRBJ2-7	TRBV20-1	CSARAYEKGLTGEQYF
.	TRBJ2-5	TRBV7-2	CASSFVTGTFQETRYF
TRBD1	TRBJ1-6	TRBV20-1	CSAIRQGNEGALHF
.	TRBJ2-4	TRBV29-1	CSVVLQGVNIQYF
.	TRBJ2-6	TRBV4-1	CASSYQSGANVLTF
.	TRBJ2-7	TRBV10-2	CASQSPGLTYEQYF
.	TRBJ2-7	TRBV24-1	CATEGGLPYEQYF
.	TRBJ2-2	TRBV12-3/TRBV12-4	CANHPLGIGELFF
.	TRBJ1-1	TRBV3-1	CASSQERVMNTEAFF
.	TRBJ2-2	TRBV6-6	CASSAVNLRDTGELFF
.	TRBJ2-1	TRBV2	CASRQDASSYNEQFF
.	TRBJ2-7	TRBV27	CASSLSTSRPSQPSYEQYF
.	TRBJ2-3	TRBV12-3/TRBV12-4	CASSSMQGISFTDTQYF
TRBD2	TRBJ2-7	TRBV28	CATYSGRALEQYF
TRBD2	TRBJ2-5	TRBV7-9	CASSLTTFYAGGPETQYF
.	TRBJ2-5	TRBV6-1	CASSEHRDGFGEQYF
.	TRBJ1-4	TRBV29-1	CSVGTNEKLFF
.	TRBJ1-1	TRBV6-1	CASSIAGVTEAFF
.	TRBJ1-2	TRBV20-1	CSARRGPSYGYTF